This T cell receptor (beta chain) was recovered during a study of blood T cell repertoires in COVID-19. Looking at the study overall: The United States, Italy and Spain were the sources of the acute and convalescent COVID-19 samples.

The CDR3 runs 20 residues. The germline V gene has CDR1 SGHNT and CDR2 YYREEE (reference sequence). The V and J ends lost 4 bases and 6 bases, in that order; junction bases with no gene match: 20. In the source study's methods: Reference gene primer amplification in the assay estimated nucleated cell counts. Sequenced by immunoSEQ multiplex PCR; TCRdb stores in-frame clones only, minus some. V and J calls and clone size are given by that table; D and trimming were obtained from the DNA. Here the sample spans 200,000 to 250,000 clones, approximately 88% being singletons. The chain links TRBV5-4 to TRBJ2-3; 13 nucleotides agree with TRBD2. Material for sequencing was peripheral blood. The sequence came from a woman aged 25 to 39 with COVID-19, enrolled during active disease. The DNA for the CDR3 is TGTGCCAGCAGCGGGCCGTTGGGACTAGCGGGGAAGAATTCGGAGGATACGCAGTATTTT. It encodes CASSGPLGLAGKNSEDTQYF. The complete variable domain, with remaining parts taken from reference TRBV5-4 and TRBJ2-3, reads ETGVTQSPTHLIKTRGQQVTLRCSSQSGHNTVSWYQQALGQGPQFIFQYYREEENGRGNFPPRFSGLQFPNYSSELNVNALELDDSALYLCASSGPLGLAGKNSEDTQYFGPGTRLTVL.